This is a list of T cell receptor beta chains from one sample in a study of blood T cells in healthy people across ages. Using its own MiXCR run on the 5' RACE reads, TCRdb lists one record per CDR3 protein. The data show more than 900,000 distinct CDR3 sequences, about 25% seen once. The data were also submitted as part of a second study, on T cells of mothers and their children.

The sample comprised blood. The receptors stem from a girl aged 2-15 years in good health. Both conserved end residues are part of each CDR3. Each record gives: V gene, clone size, D gene, J gene, CDR3 DNA, CDR3 protein. D genes are given only for firm matches. Where a row states a size, it is once, few, many or the class of an expanded clone; other rows omit it.

TRBV3-1	-	TRBD1	TRBJ1-4	TGTGCCAGCAGCTTCTACCTCGACAGGGTTCGGTCTAATGAAAAACTGTTTTTT	CASSFYLDRVRSNEKLFF
TRBV20-1	few	-	TRBJ2-3	TGCAGTGCTAGAGGTCCATATACGCAGTATTTT	CSARGPYTQYF
TRBV7-8	-	-	TRBJ2-1	TGTGCCAGCGGCCGCCCCCTAATCGGCGATGAGCAGTTCTTC	CASGRPLIGDEQFF
TRBV12-3/TRBV12-4	few	-	TRBJ1-3	TGTGCCAGCGGGCGGGGAGGTTCGAACACCATATATTTT	CASGRGGSNTIYF
TRBV29-1	-	TRBD2	TRBJ2-1	TGCAGCGTTGAGGGTAGCGGGAGAAGTAATGAGCAGTTCTTC	CSVEGSGRSNEQFF
TRBV9	-	-	TRBJ1-1	TGTGCCAGCAGCGTAGTAGGGGGAGGCTCTAAAGCTTTCTTT	CASSVVGGGSKAFF
TRBV10-3	few	TRBD2	TRBJ2-5	TGTGCCATCAGTTCAGAGGCGGGGGAAGAGACCCAGTACTTC	CAISSEAGEETQYF
TRBV7-9	-	-	TRBJ2-7	TGTGCCAGCAGCTTAAGGGAGGACTTCTCCTACGAGCAGTACTTC	CASSLREDFSYEQYF
TRBV4-1	-	-	TRBJ2-1	TGCGCCAGCACCTTTAACAATGAGCAGTTCTTC	CASTFNNEQFF
TRBV12-3/TRBV12-4	-	TRBD1	TRBJ2-5	TGTGCCAGCAGTAACTGGGACAGGGGTTGGAAGACCCAGTACTTC	CASSNWDRGWKTQYF
TRBV28	many	TRBD1	TRBJ2-5	TGTGCCAGCAGTTTCGACAGGGTAGTCGAGACCCAGTACTTC	CASSFDRVVETQYF
TRBV7-9	-	-	TRBJ1-1	TGTGCCAGCAGCCCCGACGACGCTGGTGGGGCTTTCTTT	CASSPDDAGGAFF
TRBV3-1	few	-	TRBJ1-4	TGTGCCAGCAGCGTAGGACAGAGCAGTCAAGAAAAACTGTTTTTT	CASSVGQSSQEKLFF
TRBV15	few	-	TRBJ2-3	TGTGCCACCAGCAGAGATTCAAGCTCGGATACGCAGTATTTT	CATSRDSSSDTQYF
TRBV20-1	-	TRBD1	TRBJ1-5	TGCAGTGCTAGGGACGCCACCCTCTCGACAGGGGAACATCTTCTTGGCAATCAGCCCCAGCATTTT	CSARDATLSTGEHLLGNQPQHF
TRBV29-1	-	TRBD2	TRBJ2-1	TGCAGCGTTGAAGGTCTAGCGGGAGTGTTAAGCAATGAGCAGTTCTTC	CSVEGLAGVLSNEQFF
TRBV29-1	-	-	TRBJ2-7	TGCAGCGTGTATCTGGAAAACCTGGGCTACGAGCAGTACTTC	CSVYLENLGYEQYF
TRBV2	few	TRBD1	TRBJ1-1	TGTGCCAGCATTACGATCAGGGGGCCCACTGAAGCTTTCTTT	CASITIRGPTEAFF
TRBV3-1	-	-	TRBJ1-2	TGTGCCAGCAGCCCCATAGATCCGGTGGGGGCCGTTGGCTACACCTTC	CASSPIDPVGAVGYTF
TRBV29-1	few	TRBD2	TRBJ2-1	TGCAGCGTTGCATCTATCGGCGGGAGAATCGGCAATGAGCAGTTCTTC	CSVASIGGRIGNEQFF
TRBV24-1	-	-	TRBJ2-1	TGTGCCACCAGTGATTTGTATTATGGGGGAAATGAGCAGTTCTTC	CATSDLYYGGNEQFF
TRBV7-8	few	TRBD2	TRBJ2-5	TGTGCCAGCAGCTACTGGGCGGGAGGACGGCAAGAGACCCAGTACTTC	CASSYWAGGRQETQYF
TRBV29-1	few	-	TRBJ1-1	TGCAGCGTTGACTCGTTGATCGGGAACACTGAAGCTTTCTTT	CSVDSLIGNTEAFF
TRBV10-2	-	TRBD2	TRBJ2-7	TGCGCCACCCTAAATAGCGGGAGCTACGAGCAGTACTTC	CATLNSGSYEQYF
TRBV7-7	-	-	TRBJ1-5	TGTGCTAGCAGCCCTCTAACCGGTGTGGGGCCGGAGCATTTT	CASSPLTGVGPEHF
TRBV27	-	TRBD2	TRBJ2-1	TGTGCCAGCAGTTTAACTAGCGGGACTTGGCCCTACAATGAGCAGTTCTTC	CASSLTSGTWPYNEQFF
TRBV7-6	few	-	TRBJ2-5	TGTGCCAGCAGCTTAGAAGTGGGAGCGGAGACCCAGTACTTC	CASSLEVGAETQYF
TRBV28	-	TRBD1	TRBJ2-7	TGTGCCAGCAGTTCGACAAAACAGGGGATCTACGAGCAGTACTTC	CASSSTKQGIYEQYF
TRBV12-3/TRBV12-4	once	-	TRBJ1-2	TGTGCCAGCACCCAACAGGGCTATGGCTACACCTTC	CASTQQGYGYTF
TRBV9	-	-	TRBJ2-1	TGTGCCAGCAGCGAGCCGAGCCGGGGAAACAATGAGCAGTTCTTC	CASSEPSRGNNEQFF
TRBV7-2	few	-	TRBJ2-5	TGTGCCAGCAGCTTAGACCGGGACTCGCACGAAGAGACCCAGTACTTC	CASSLDRDSHEETQYF
TRBV3-1	-	-	TRBJ2-1	TGTGCCAGCAGCCAAGATGAGCCCCCTTACGGATACAATGAGCAGTTCTTC	CASSQDEPPYGYNEQFF
TRBV9	-	-	TRBJ1-1	TGTGCCAGATTAAAGGGAGCGAACACTGAAGCTTTCTTT	CARLKGANTEAFF
TRBV6-1	once	-	TRBJ1-1	TGTGCCAGCAGTGTCCCACAGGTGCTCCCGTTGGGCACTGAAGCTTTCTTT	CASSVPQVLPLGTEAFF
TRBV29-1	-	-	TRBJ1-2	TGCAGCGTTGAATGGGGGAGCGGCTACACCTTC	CSVEWGSGYTF
TRBV12-5	-	TRBD2	TRBJ2-1	TGTGCTAGTGGTTTGATTCCCGGGACTAGCGGGGGAGAAATCAATGAGCAGTTCTTC	CASGLIPGTSGGEINEQFF
TRBV6-2/TRBV6-3	-	-	TRBJ2-5	TGTGCCAGCAGTTACTCCCCACAGTTCGGGGGAGAGACCCAGTACTTC	CASSYSPQFGGETQYF
TRBV4-1	few	TRBD1	TRBJ2-1	TGCGCCAGCAGCCAAGGGACAGGTAGTAACAATGAGCAGTTCTTC	CASSQGTGSNNEQFF
TRBV19	once	-	TRBJ2-1	TGTGCCTGTAGTCCCTCCGTCCTCTACAATGAGCAGTTCTTC	CACSPSVLYNEQFF
TRBV7-9	-	-	TRBJ2-5	TGTGCCAGCAGCTCCGGGAGCGGAACTCCCCAAGAGTCCCAGTACTTC	CASSSGSGTPQESQYF
TRBV4-1	-	-	TRBJ2-3	TGCGCCAGCAGCCCGAGGGAGGCCCCAGATACGCAGTATTTT	CASSPREAPDTQYF
TRBV5-1	few	TRBD2	TRBJ2-1	TGCGCCACAACCGTGACTAGCGGGGGCAATGAGCAGTTCTTC	CATTVTSGGNEQFF
TRBV7-9	-	-	TRBJ1-5	TGTGCCAGCAGTCGAATCGGCCAGCCCCAGCATTTT	CASSRIGQPQHF
TRBV29-1	-	-	TRBJ1-2	TGCAGCGCGACCGGGACGGTTAAGAATGGCTACACCTTC	CSATGTVKNGYTF
TRBV6-2/TRBV6-3	few	TRBD2	TRBJ2-1	TGTGCCAGCAGTTACTCGGCGGTTGCGTCACTAGCGGGCCTCTTC	CASSYSAVASLAGLF
TRBV4-1	-	TRBD2	TRBJ2-3	TGCGCCAGCAGCCAAGAACGGACTAGCGGGAGTAAAAATACGCAGTATTTT	CASSQERTSGSKNTQYF
TRBV6-2/TRBV6-3	few	-	TRBJ2-5	TGTGCCAGCAGTTACGGCGACGGAGGGTTTGGGCAGTACTTC	CASSYGDGGFGQYF
TRBV7-2	few	TRBD2	TRBJ2-4	TGTGCCAGCAGCTTTTGGAGCGGGGAAAACATTCAGTACTTC	CASSFWSGENIQYF
TRBV5-1	-	-	TRBJ1-1	TGCGCCAGCCGCCTCCTTCAGAACACTGAAGCTTTCTTT	CASRLLQNTEAFF
TRBV2	-	-	TRBJ2-7	TGTGCCAGCAGCGAAATAGCCGGGACTGGCGGCGAAGAGCAGTACTTC	CASSEIAGTGGEEQYF